This section outlines one T cell receptor beta chain sequence together with its context. Antigen unknown. The CDR3 spans 12 residues. V lost 5 bases to trimming and J lost 8 bases, with 12 bases between them. The germline V gene has CDR1 SEHNR and CDR2 FQNEAQ (reference sequence). The data were obtained in a study of CD8+CD57+ T cells in acquired aplastic anemia. Overall study: The DNA of sorted CD4+ and CD8+ cells averaged approximately 2.9 ug. CD4+ cells from healthy donors averaged roughly 9.9 million reads.

Findings and limits, study-wide: Sharing between patients and controls was observed for around 27 CD8+ CDR3 sequences.

TCR beta VDJ and CDR3 profiling used genomic DNA as template. One entry per CDR3 protein results from TCRdb running MiXCR on the reads. This sample has about 220,000 distinct CDR3 sequences; 34% occur once, and the top ten carry 1.1%. The rearrangement uses TRBV7-9 and TRBJ1-2, with D possibly TRBD1 on 6 matching bases. Sequencing was performed on sorted CD4+, CD8+, or CD8+CD57+ T cells (not recorded which) from PBMCs. This TCR came from a human donor in good health, serving as a control. The CDR3 sequence: CASSRRDRGYTF. The CDR3 DNA reads as TGTGCCAGCAGCCGACGAGACAGGGGCTACACCTTC.